This TCR beta chain was documented in a study of OX40 agonist ivuxolimab in advanced cancers. Some clones are missing from TCRdb's copy, which holds only in-frame ones; the method was immunoSEQ multiplex PCR. The top ten clones hold roughly 0.15% of a sample with roughly 92,000 clones, around 89% of them seen once. The sequence was obtained from an adult with an advanced solid tumor such as melanoma, head and neck, liver or kidney cancer. The sample consisted of CD4+ or CD8+ T cells sorted from blood, taken in a trial of the OX40 agonist ivuxolimab.

Here the CDR3 reads CSVGKSNEKLFF. The CDR3 DNA is TGCAGCGTCGGGAAGTCCAATGAAAAACTGTTTTTT. J is TRBJ1-4 and V is TRBV29-1; D remains unclear. Trimming removed 6 bases from V and 5 bases from J, with 10 bases in between. Germline V gene lookup returns CDR1 SQVTM and CDR2 ANQGSEA. The length of the CDR3 is 12 residues.